The next 28 T cell receptor beta chains were all read from a single sample in a study of metastatic and nonmetastatic thyroid tumors. With MiXCR, TCRdb called clones anew from the PCR reads. The repertoire includes over 45,000 clones, around 21% of them detected once, and 3.8% sits in the top ten. Thyroid surgery had not been preceded by any treatment in any patient. Sequenced: blood. These receptors all stem from a male donor with papillary thyroid cancer or a benign thyroid nodule (not recorded which). Some clones in this sample may be carry-over from other donors' samples.

This clone has ten or more counts. J is TRBJ1-2 and V is TRBV28, with D uncertain. The germline V and J ends were trimmed by 3 bases and 5 bases, with 16 bases remaining between them. The CDR3 consists of 15 residues. The germline V gene encodes CDR1 MDHEN and CDR2 SYDVKM. For the CDR3, the DNA is TGTGCCAGCAGTTTGGGTGGACCAAACTCATATGGCTACACCTTC. This gives the protein CASSLGGPNSYGYTF.

With regard to this clone: This specimen includes other DNA sequences encoding the same CDR3. This chain joins TRBV6-1 and TRBJ2-3, with 12 bases aligning to TRBD2. Per germline, CDR1 MNHNS and CDR2 SASEGT. The ends lost 4 bases at V and 4 bases at J; junction bases unmatched: 3. The length of the CDR3 is 15 residues. This CDR3 is CASSGLAGVPDTQYF. The CDR3 DNA reads TGTGCCAGCAGTGGACTAGCGGGGGTTCCAGATACGCAGTATTTT.

This clone qualifies as medium-sized. The rearrangement links TRBV19 to TRBJ2-2, with TRBD2 matching 9 bases. This CDR3 is built from 19 residues. V was pared by 0 bases and J by 1 base, with 9 bases of the junction left unmatched. Germline CDR1 reads LNHDA; CDR2 reads SQIVND (reference sequence). The CDR3 spells CASSIDRASGNLNTGELFF. CDR3 bases: TGTGCCAGTAGTATAGATCGGGCTAGCGGGAATCTGAACACCGGGGAGCTGTTTTTT.

In its sample, this clone was seen many times. One end of the junction fails to match germline, which may point to a read error. This sequence joins TRBV5-4 and TRBJ2-5; D call uncertain. The CDR3 is 12 residues long. The germline V gene has CDR1 SGHNT and CDR2 YYREEE (reference sequence). CDR3 residues: CASSLDQETQYF. The DNA of the CDR3 is TGTGCCAGCAGTTTGGACCAAGAGACCCAGTACTTC.

The chain carries TRBV30 and TRBJ2-7, with TRBD1 identical over 9 bases. V was clipped by 0 bases and J by 11 bases; unmatched bases: 5. The CDR3 extends over 12 amino acids. Per germline, CDR1 GTSNPN and CDR2 SVGIG (reference sequence). The CDR3 DNA sequence: TGTGCCTGGAGTGTAGGGGACAGGGCGGAGTACTTC. Its protein is CAWSVGDRAEYF.

This clone was seen many times. The genes are TRBV6-1 and TRBJ2-1, with 7 bases identical to TRBD2. Germline V gene sequence: CDR1 MNHNS, CDR2 SASEGT. The trim removed 8 bases at V and 9 bases at J, leaving 1 base unmatched. This CDR3 comprises 10 residues. CDR3 in amino acids: CASGGVEQFF. In DNA form, the CDR3 reads TGTGCCAGCGGGGGGGTTGAGCAGTTCTTC.

This clone was found a few times. The chain has TRBV6-1 and TRBJ2-7; 8 bases are shared with TRBD1. The CDR3 has 17 residues. V lost 5 bases and J lost 2; bases outside the gene matches: 14. Per the germline V gene, CDR1 is MNHNS and CDR2 is SASEGT. For the CDR3, the DNA is TGTGCCAGCAGTCAAACGTCAGGGGGCGGGGAAGCCTACGAGCAGTACTTC. Translating gives CASSQTSGGGEAYEQYF.

The chain is built from TRBV7-9 and TRBJ2-7, with TRBD2 as a possible D gene (6 bases). CDR3 length: 15 residues. The V end was cut by 5 bases, the J end by 3 bases, with 17 bases between. Germline V lookup: CDR1 SEHNR, CDR2 FQNEAQ (reference sequence). The CDR3 loop is CASSQTGTQDYEQYF. DNA of the CDR3: TGTGCCAGCAGCCAGACCGGGACTCAAGACTACGAGCAGTACTTC.

This clone was detected ten times or more. The V call is TRBV20-1, the J call TRBJ2-7; D may correspond to TRBD1 or TRBD2 (5 bases each). Trimming took off 5 bases at V and 2 bases at J, with 28 bases between the two ends. CDR3 size: 18 residues. Germline CDR1 is DFQATT and CDR2 is SNEGSKA (reference sequence). The DNA of the CDR3 is TGCAGTGCTCGCGGACAATCTCCTAGCTCCTACATGGCCTACGAGCAGTACTTC. Its protein product is CSARGQSPSSYMAYEQYF.

Notes on this clone: A much bigger clone sits one base away, suggesting this may be a read error. This chain connects TRBV19 to TRBJ2-5, with no clear D. From germline, CDR1 is LNHDA and CDR2 SQIVND (reference sequence). This CDR3 comprises 15 residues. The DNA of the CDR3 is TGTGCCGGTAGTATAGCTGGACCCAACCAAGAGACCCAGTACTTC. Amino acids: CAGSIAGPNQETQYF.

V is TRBV11-2 and J is TRBJ1-6, with D possibly TRBD1 on 6 matching bases. Germline values: CDR1 SGHAT, CDR2 FQNNGV. This CDR3 is built from 13 residues. Trimming removed 5 bases from V and 7 bases from J, with 9 bases in between. The CDR3 nucleotides read TGTGCCAGCAGCCCAGGGGCCAATTCACCCCTCCACTTT. This sequence encodes CASSPGANSPLHF.

This clone has ten or more counts. V gene TRBV30 combines with J gene TRBJ1-3; D is perhaps TRBD1 (6 bases). Germline V CDR1 and CDR2: GTSNPN, SVGIG (reference sequence). Trimming shortened V by 2 bases and J by 4 bases, and 12 bases separated the two germline ends. The CDR3 is 14 amino acids. The CDR3 sequence: CAWSFGGQGNTIYF. The CDR3 nucleotides are TGTGCCTGGAGTTTTGGGGGGCAAGGAAACACCATATATTTT.

V usage is TRBV12-3 or TRBV12-4 and J usage is TRBJ2-4, with D possibly being TRBD1 or TRBD2 (5 bases each). CDR3 length: 14 residues. Trimming shortened V by 6 bases and J by 9 bases, and 18 bases separated the two germline ends. The CDR3 nucleotides are TGTGCCAGCAGGAAAGGGACCAAAGAACGCATTCAGTACTTC. Translated, it gives CASRKGTKERIQYF.

This clone was detected many times. The gene calls are TRBV12-3 or TRBV12-4 and TRBJ2-7, with a possible D match to TRBD1 (5 bases). The CDR3 covers 14 residues. Trimming took off 3 bases at V and 0 bases at J, with 9 bases between the two ends. The CDR3 DNA is TGTGCCAGCAGTTTGGAGACAGACTCCTACGAGCAGTACTTC. As protein: CASSLETDSYEQYF.

Sample share makes this clone medium-sized (0.01 to 0.1%). The rearrangement joins TRBV6-5 to TRBJ1-2; D is possibly TRBD1 (5 bases). The V end was cut by 0 bases, the J end by 6 bases, with 17 bases between. In germline, CDR1 is MNHEY, CDR2 SVGAGI. The CDR3 has 16 residues. CDR3: CASSYSMGVRVDGYTF. The CDR3 region has the DNA TGTGCCAGCAGTTACTCGATGGGGGTCAGGGTTGATGGCTACACCTTC.

CDR3 in DNA: TGTGCCAGCAGTCCGACCGGCCCGCATGAAAAACTGTTTTTT. It is translated as CASSPTGPHEKLFF. The chain has TRBV28 and TRBJ1-4, with no clear D. The CDR3 extends over 14 amino acids. Per the germline V gene, CDR1 is MDHEN and CDR2 is SYDVKM. V was trimmed by 5 bases and J by 6 bases, leaving 13 bases between them.

The rearrangement links TRBV24-1 to TRBJ2-2; 9 nucleotides line up with TRBD2. Germline assignment: CDR1 KGHDR and CDR2 SFDVKD. Trimming at V came to 4 bases and at J to 7 bases, leaving 9 bases not matched to a gene. This CDR3 is 16 amino acids long. CDR3 sequence reads: CATSEGGLAGIGELFF. The CDR3 DNA is TGTGCCACCAGTGAGGGGGGCCTAGCGGGGATCGGGGAGCTGTTTTTT.

This clone was detected many times. V and J are TRBV5-1 and TRBJ1-4, with TRBD1 as a possible D gene (5 bases). Trimming took 2 bases from V and 4 from J, leaving 9 bases between them. This CDR3 has 14 residues. The germline V gene encodes CDR1 SGHRS and CDR2 YFSETQ. CDR3 residues: CASSLGVINEKLFF. In DNA, the CDR3 is TGCGCCAGCAGCTTAGGGGTTATTAATGAAAAACTGTTTTTT.

In its sample, this clone was seen many times. The chain links TRBV12-3 or TRBV12-4 to TRBJ1-1; TRBD1 is a possible D gene (5 bases). CDR3 length equals 14 residues. Trimming took 3 bases from V and 3 from J, leaving 11 bases between them. In DNA, the CDR3 is TGTGCCAGCAGTTTGACCAGGGCACACACTGAAGCTTTCTTT. It encodes CASSLTRAHTEAFF.

This clone was seen at least ten times. This rearrangement joins TRBV19 to TRBJ2-2, with D maybe TRBD1 (6 bases). Germline CDR1 is LNHDA and CDR2 is SQIVND (reference sequence). The V gene lost 5 bases and the J gene lost 5 bases, with 9 bases spanning the gap. The CDR3 length is 13 residues. The CDR3 region is CASSFTGTGELFF. The DNA for the CDR3 is TGTGCCAGTAGTTTTACAGGGACCGGGGAGCTGTTTTTT.

Many counts were recorded for this clone. This sequence joins TRBV24-1 and TRBJ1-4, with D hard to call. The V gene lost 5 bases and the J gene lost 4 bases, with 7 bases spanning the gap. CDR1 KGHDR and CDR2 SFDVKD come from the germline V gene. The CDR3 has 13 residues. CDR3 DNA: TGTGCCACCAGTGCCGGGATTAATGAAAAACTGTTTTTT. This encodes CATSAGINEKLFF.

This clone appeared many times. This may be a read error: a much more frequent sequence differs by one nucleotide. The gene calls are TRBV6-4 and TRBJ2-7, with TRBD1 identical over 12 bases. CDR1 is MRHNA, CDR2 SNTAGT, per germline. The length of the CDR3 is 14 residues. The CDR3 DNA follows: TGTGCCAACAGTGACGGGACAGGGGGCGCCGAGCAGTACTTC. It specifies CANSDGTGGAEQYF.

This clone was recorded at least ten times. The genes are TRBV6-1 and TRBJ2-2; D gene ambiguous. V was shortened by 3 bases and J by 8 bases, with 10 bases between the two germline ends. Germline CDR1 is MNHNS and CDR2 is SASEGT. The CDR3 is 13 amino acids. CDR3 sequence (DNA): TGTGCCAGCAGTGATCTGGGAAGGGGGGAGCTGTTTTTT. It codes for CASSDLGRGELFF.

This clone was observed many times. This chain links TRBV30 with TRBJ1-2; no firm D call. The CDR3 has 13 residues. The V gene lost 1 base and the J gene lost 7 bases, with 13 bases spanning the gap. Germline CDR1 reads GTSNPN; CDR2 reads SVGIG (reference sequence). The CDR3, as DNA: TGTGCCTGGAGTGCGGGATTTGAGGTTGGCTACACCTTC. Amino acid sequence: CAWSAGFEVGYTF.

The chain has TRBV7-8 and TRBJ2-3; TRBD1 or TRBD2 may be the D gene (5 bases each). The CDR3 consists of 17 residues. Trimming shortened V by 1 base and J by 1 base, and 15 bases separated the two germline ends. Germline CDR1 SGHVS, CDR2 FQNEAQ. CDR3 amino acids: CASSLGGSVGGTDTQYF. In DNA form, the CDR3 reads TGTGCCAGCAGCTTAGGGGGTAGCGTGGGGGGCACAGATACGCAGTATTTT.

This clone was detected ten times or more. The rearrangement joins TRBV20-1 to TRBJ1-5; D not certain. The CDR3 extends over 14 amino acids. The germline V gene encodes CDR1 DFQATT and CDR2 SNEGSKA (reference sequence). V was cut by 1 base and J by 9 bases, with 16 bases left in between. CDR3 DNA: TGCAGTGCTAGAGCGGGCAGGTTAAATGGGCCCCAGCATTTT. Its translation: CSARAGRLNGPQHF.

This rearrangement joins TRBV12-5 to TRBJ2-2, with TRBD2 matching over 7 bases. The CDR3 is made up of 13 amino acids. The V and J ends lost 3 bases and 5 bases, in that order; junction bases with no gene match: 0. The germline CDR1 and CDR2 sequences are LGHNT and FRNRAP. The CDR3 spells CASGLAGTGELFF. CDR3 in DNA: TGTGCTAGTGGTTTAGCGGGAACCGGGGAGCTGTTTTTT.

This clone was seen repeatedly, ten times or more. The J gene is TRBJ2-1, the V gene TRBV5-1; 8 nucleotides line up with TRBD1. V was pared by 2 bases and J by 7 bases, with 2 bases of the junction left unmatched. Per germline, CDR1 SGHRS and CDR2 YFSETQ. The CDR3 spans 13 residues. CDR3 sequence: CASSFWTGNEQFF. The CDR3 DNA reads TGCGCCAGCAGCTTCTGGACAGGGAATGAGCAGTTCTTC. The full variable domain, its missing parts supplied by reference TRBV5-1 and TRBJ2-1, is KAGVTQTPRYLIKTRGQQVTLSCSPISGHRSVSWYQQTPGQGLQFLFEYFSETQRNKGNFPGRFSGRQFSNSRSEMNVSTLELGDSALYLCASSFWTGNEQFFGPGTRLTVL.